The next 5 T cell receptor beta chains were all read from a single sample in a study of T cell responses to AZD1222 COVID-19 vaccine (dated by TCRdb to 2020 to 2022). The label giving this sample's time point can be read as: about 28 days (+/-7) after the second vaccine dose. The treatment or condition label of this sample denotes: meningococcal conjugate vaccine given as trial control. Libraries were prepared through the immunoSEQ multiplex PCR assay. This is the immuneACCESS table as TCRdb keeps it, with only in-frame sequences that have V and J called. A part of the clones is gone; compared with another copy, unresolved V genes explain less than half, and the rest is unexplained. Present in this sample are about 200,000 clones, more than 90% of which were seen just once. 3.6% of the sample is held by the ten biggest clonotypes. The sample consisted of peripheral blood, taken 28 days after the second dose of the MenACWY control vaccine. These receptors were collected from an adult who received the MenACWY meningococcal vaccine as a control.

CDR3 sequence: CAWSAKVNEQFF. The CDR3 DNA reads as TGTGCCTGGAGTGCCAAGGTTAATGAGCAGTTCTTC. V usage is TRBV30 and J usage is TRBJ2-1; no clear D gene. V lost 1 base and J 7 bases, leaving 8 bases between the germline ends. The CDR3 loop spans 12 amino acids. Germline assignment: CDR1 GTSNPN and CDR2 SVGIG (reference sequence).

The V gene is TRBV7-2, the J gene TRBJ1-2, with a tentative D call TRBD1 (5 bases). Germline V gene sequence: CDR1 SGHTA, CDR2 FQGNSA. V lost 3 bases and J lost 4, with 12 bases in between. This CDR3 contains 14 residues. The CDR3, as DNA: TGTGCCAGCAGCTTTGGGGGTGGTAGCTATGGCTACACCTTC. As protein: CASSFGGGSYGYTF.

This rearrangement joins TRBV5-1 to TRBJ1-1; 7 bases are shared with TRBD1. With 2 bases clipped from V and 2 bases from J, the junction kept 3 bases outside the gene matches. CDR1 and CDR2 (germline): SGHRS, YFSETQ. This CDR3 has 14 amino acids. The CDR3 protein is CASSLQGKNTEAFF. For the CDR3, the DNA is TGCGCCAGCAGCTTACAGGGGAAAAACACTGAAGCTTTCTTT.

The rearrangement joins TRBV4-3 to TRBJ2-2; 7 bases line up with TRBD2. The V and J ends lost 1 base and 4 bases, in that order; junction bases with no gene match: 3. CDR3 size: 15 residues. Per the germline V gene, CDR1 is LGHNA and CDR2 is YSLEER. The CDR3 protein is CASSQGTGGTGELFF. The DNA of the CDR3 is TGCGCCAGCAGCCAAGGGACGGGGGGCACCGGGGAGCTGTTTTTT.

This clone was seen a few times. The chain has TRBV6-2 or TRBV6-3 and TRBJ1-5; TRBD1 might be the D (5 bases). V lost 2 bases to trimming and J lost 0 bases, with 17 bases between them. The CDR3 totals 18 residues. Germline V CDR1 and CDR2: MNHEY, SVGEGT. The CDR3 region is CASSYEQGGGYSNQPQHF. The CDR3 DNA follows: TGTGCCAGCAGTTACGAGCAGGGCGGGGGATATAGCAATCAGCCCCAGCATTTT.